This T cell receptor (beta chain) was sequenced during a study of blood T cell repertoires in COVID-19. Some clones are missing from TCRdb's copy, which holds only in-frame ones; the method was immunoSEQ multiplex PCR. Among 200,000 or so clones listed, around 83% were seen once. CDR1 is GTSNPN, CDR2 SVGIG, per germline (reference sequence). With 0 bases removed from V and 5 bases from J, the gap between germline ends came to 7 bases. This CDR3 spans 13 amino acids. The chain joins TRBV30 to TRBJ2-2; D is perhaps TRBD2 (5 bases). This sequence was found in a woman aged 40 to 50 with acute or convalescent COVID-19. What was sequenced was peripheral blood. In DNA form, the CDR3 reads TGTGCCTGGAGTGTCGGGGAAACCGGGGAGCTGTTTTTT. Translating it yields CAWSVGETGELFF.